These T cell receptor beta chains were read from a single sample in a study of regulatory T cells in long-lasting Graves disease. TCRdb re-called the multiplex PCR reads with MiXCR, one entry per CDR3 protein. The profile shows around 450,000 distinct CDR3 sequences, around 14% of them singletons. The data were also submitted as part of a second study, on T cells in Graves' hyperthyroidism and ophthalmopathy.

This material consisted of peripheral blood mononuclear cells (PBMCs), taken at new diagnosis, from a patient treated with antithyroid drugs. The source of these receptors is a young woman with Graves disease. The CDR3 runs from the conserved cysteine through the conserved F or W. The D gene is left open where the match is weak. Expanded clones get a size class; other rows say once, few or many, or leave the size out.

>.|.|TRBJ2-6|TRBV19
CASLAGHSGANVLTF
TGTGCCAGCCTGGCGGGCCACTCTGGGGCCAACGTCCTGACTTTC
>.|TRBD2|TRBJ2-7|TRBV24-1
CATSDLASGSQNEQYF
TGTGCCACCAGTGATTTGGCTAGCGGGAGTCAGAATGAGCAGTACTTC
>.|.|TRBJ2-7|TRBV4-2
CASSQEDGGPFFEQYF
TGTGCCAGCAGCCAGGAGGACGGAGGACCCTTCTTCGAGCAGTACTTC
>.|.|TRBJ2-7|TRBV3-1
CASSHSSGEQYF
TGTGCCAGCAGCCATAGTTCGGGAGAGCAGTACTTC
>.|.|TRBJ2-1|TRBV4-1
CASSLAGQNYNEQFF
TGCGCCAGCAGCCTCGCGGGACAAAACTACAATGAGCAGTTCTTC
>.|TRBD2|TRBJ2-7|TRBV2
CASTLAGGLKAGQYF
TGTGCCAGCACACTAGCGGGAGGGCTCAAAGCGGGGCAGTACTTC
>many|TRBD2|TRBJ2-5|TRBV7-9
CASSPRIPSGWETQYF
TGTGCCAGCAGCCCTAGAATCCCTAGCGGTTGGGAGACCCAGTACTTC
>once|TRBD1|TRBJ2-7|TRBV7-9
CASSFPPGQITYEQYF
TGTGCCAGCAGCTTTCCCCCGGGACAGATCACCTACGAGCAGTACTTC
>.|.|TRBJ2-3|TRBV20-1
CSARAQGPASTDTQYF
TGCAGTGCTAGAGCACAGGGACCGGCTAGCACAGATACGCAGTATTTT
>few|.|TRBJ2-3|TRBV7-9
CASSPGNRGTDTQYF
TGTGCCAGCAGCCCTGGGAACAGGGGCACAGATACGCAGTATTTT
>.|.|TRBJ1-2|TRBV6-1
CASSNGYGYTF
TGTGCCAGCAGTAACGGATATGGCTACACCTTC